Listed here are 27 T cell receptor beta chains from one sample, sequenced in a study of T cell repertoires in cytomegalovirus infection. One entry per CDR3 protein, called by TCRdb with MiXCR from the reads. In the table there are 740,000 or so distinct CDR3 sequences, under 40% of which are singletons. Sequencing was done on a sample of PBMCs. All receptors derive from a human donor in good health (CMV status not recorded). Some clones in this sample may be carry-over from other donors' samples.

For this clonotype: This sequence may be a read error, since a much larger clone differs from it by one base. The V and J genes are TRBV6-1 and TRBJ2-7; possibly TRBD2 for D (6 bases). V lost 5 bases and J lost 7, with 24 bases in between. Per the germline V gene, CDR1 is MNHNS and CDR2 is SASEGT. The CDR3 spans 16 residues. CDR3 protein: CASSPPGLPYPLEQYF. CDR3 coding DNA: TGTGCCAGCAGTCCCCCGGGACTCCCTTATCCGCTGGAGCAGTACTTC.

The gene calls are TRBV20-1 and TRBJ1-1, with 8 nucleotides matching TRBD1. Germline V CDR1 and CDR2: DFQATT, SNEGSKA (reference sequence). This CDR3 spans 15 amino acids. With 6 bases clipped from V and 1 base from J, the junction kept 10 bases outside the gene matches. The CDR3 DNA reads as TGCAGTGCCCGGAAAAGGACAGGGCCGAACACTGAAGCTTTCTTT. This codes for CSARKRTGPNTEAFF.

This clonotype has a handful of counts. V is TRBV28 and J is TRBJ2-7; 8 bases agree with TRBD2. Unmatched junction bases numbered 9, after V lost 1 base and J lost 4 bases. Germline V gene sequence: CDR1 MDHEN, CDR2 SYDVKM. The CDR3 extends over 16 amino acids. This CDR3 reads CASSLFSSGSFYEQYF. CDR3 DNA sequence: TGTGCCAGCAGTTTATTTTCCAGCGGGAGTTTTTACGAGCAGTACTTC.

The chain recombines TRBV12-3 or TRBV12-4 with TRBJ1-2; D call uncertain. The CDR3 is 16 amino acids. The ends were cut back, 0 bases at V and 3 bases at J, with 14 bases in the middle. The CDR3 sequence: CASSLALRNHYYGYTF. In DNA, the CDR3 is TGTGCCAGCAGTTTAGCGCTGAGGAACCACTACTATGGCTACACCTTC.

This rearrangement joins TRBV20-1 to TRBJ2-7; 7 nucleotides align to TRBD1. The junction had 6 bases not matched to a gene; V was cut back by 1 base and J by 3 bases. Germline CDR1 and CDR2: DFQATT and SNEGSKA (reference sequence). The CDR3 extends over 14 amino acids. CDR3 amino acids: CSARAPDRVYEQYF. CDR3 DNA: TGCAGTGCTAGAGCGCCCGACAGGGTCTACGAGCAGTACTTC.

The chain recombines TRBV6-5 with TRBJ1-1; maybe TRBD1 (5 bases). V lost 1 base, J lost 4 bases, and 10 bases lay in between. Per the germline V gene, CDR1 is MNHEY and CDR2 is SVGAGI. The length of the CDR3 is 14 residues. The CDR3 coding sequence is TGTGCCAGCAGTTACTATGGGGGGTCCACTGAAGCTTTCTTT. Protein product: CASSYYGGSTEAFF.

This clonotype was recorded many times. V is TRBV19 and J is TRBJ2-1; TRBD2 might be the D (6 bases). CDR3 length: 16 amino acids. The germline gives CDR1 LNHDA, CDR2 SQIVND (reference sequence). V lost 1 base, J lost 7 bases, and 17 bases lay in between. CDR3 residues: CASSIVRLVSLNEQFF. The CDR3 DNA reads TGTGCCAGTAGTATAGTCAGACTAGTCTCACTAAATGAGCAGTTCTTC.

This chain links TRBV7-2 with TRBJ1-4; D is perhaps TRBD1 (5 bases). Germline lookup yields CDR1 SGHTA and CDR2 FQGNSA. The CDR3 runs to 15 residues. V dropped 1 base and J dropped 7 bases, with 13 bases sitting between them. Here the CDR3 reads CASSLDPGMGEKLFF. Written as DNA, the CDR3 is TGTGCCAGCAGCTTAGATCCAGGGATGGGTGAAAAACTGTTTTTT.

The chain recombines TRBV6-4 with TRBJ2-1; either TRBD1 or TRBD2 may supply D (5 bases each). Trimming removed 3 bases from V and 5 bases from J, with 8 bases in between. Germline V lookup: CDR1 MRHNA, CDR2 SNTAGT. This CDR3 contains 13 residues. CDR3 sequence: CASSEEGHNEQFF. CDR3 sequence (DNA): TGTGCCAGCAGTGAAGAGGGACACAATGAGCAGTTCTTC.

The rearrangement uses TRBV12-3 or TRBV12-4 and TRBJ1-3, with D uncertain. V lost 6 bases to trimming and J lost 3 bases, with 9 bases between them. CDR3 length: 13 amino acids. The CDR3 loop is CASRPHNGNTIYF. DNA of the CDR3: TGTGCCAGCAGACCCCACAATGGAAACACCATATATTTT.

This clonotype turned up a few times. This chain connects TRBV6-5 to TRBJ1-2; unclear D gene. Germline values: CDR1 MNHEY, CDR2 SVGAGI. V was shortened by 7 bases and J by 6 bases, with 21 bases between the two germline ends. The CDR3 spans 15 residues. CDR3 loop: CASTPLGRVSHGYTF. CDR3 in DNA: TGTGCCAGCACCCCGCTTGGGAGGGTATCGCATGGCTACACCTTC.

As to this clonotype: A much larger clone lies one base from this, so it may be a read error. The rearrangement uses TRBV7-2 and TRBJ1-1; no definite D call. The CDR3 consists of 12 residues. Germline V CDR1 and CDR2: SGHTA, FQGNSA. DNA for the CDR3: TGTGCCAGCAGGCGAGGGAACACTGAAGCTTGCTTT. It yields the protein CASRRGNTEACF.

In its sample, this clonotype was seen many times. The chain has TRBV7-9 and TRBJ1-5; D possibly corresponds to TRBD1 (6 bases). V lost 3 bases and J 0 bases, leaving 27 bases between the germline ends. CDR1 is SEHNR, CDR2 FQNEAQ, per germline (reference sequence). The CDR3 covers 21 residues. CDR3 protein: CASSFRTGSLTSPFSNQPQHF. CDR3 DNA sequence: TGTGCCAGCAGCTTCCGAACAGGGTCCTTAACGTCACCTTTTAGCAATCAGCCCCAGCATTTT.

This clonotype came up many times. This sequence joins TRBV28 and TRBJ1-5, with D perhaps matching TRBD1 (6 bases). Trimming shortened V by 7 bases and J by 2 bases, and 12 bases separated the two germline ends. Germline V gene sequence: CDR1 MDHEN, CDR2 SYDVKM. CDR3 length: 14 residues. CDR3 DNA sequence: TGTGCCAGCAACCGGGGGGCCGGCAATCAGCCCCAGCATTTT. This codes for CASNRGAGNQPQHF.

The chain carries TRBV6-2 or TRBV6-3 and TRBJ1-1, with a possible D match to TRBD1 (5 bases). Per germline, CDR1 MNHEY and CDR2 SVGEGT. The V end was cut by 10 bases, the J end by 3 bases, with 15 bases between. This CDR3 contains 13 residues. This chain's CDR3 is CATGRGSDTEAFF. CDR3 coding DNA: TGTGCCACCGGTCGGGGGAGCGACACTGAAGCTTTCTTT.

The sample holds many counts of this clonotype. V and J are TRBV7-2 and TRBJ2-1; D is unresolved. Trimming left V 2 bases short and J 7 bases short, with 18 bases between. The germline V gene encodes CDR1 SGHTA and CDR2 FQGNSA. The CDR3 length is 16 residues. The CDR3 here is CASSLTPHYRTNEQFF. CDR3 coding DNA: TGTGCCAGCAGCTTAACTCCCCACTACCGAACAAATGAGCAGTTCTTC.

This CDR3 is CASSHTPGQLMNTEAFF. The CDR3 DNA sequence: TGTGCCAGCAGCCACACCCCGGGACAGCTCATGAACACTGAAGCTTTCTTT. This chain connects TRBV7-9 to TRBJ1-1, with TRBD1 matching 7 bases. This CDR3 contains 17 residues. V lost 5 bases and J lost 0; bases outside the gene matches: 12. Germline CDR1 and CDR2: SEHNR and FQNEAQ (reference sequence).

On this clonotype itself: A read error may be the cause here, since a much bigger clone is one base away. V usage is TRBV7-8 and J usage is TRBJ1-5; TRBD1 might be the D (6 bases). The germline gives CDR1 SGHVS, CDR2 FQNEAQ. The CDR3 runs 16 residues. The CDR3 nucleotides are TGTGCCAGCAGCTTAGAGGGGGGCGAGGGCAATCAGCCCCCGCATTTT. Encoded protein: CASSLEGGEGNQPPHF.

The sample holds a few counts of this clonotype. CDR3: CASSPRLGGRMEEKLFF. The CDR3 coding sequence is TGTGCCAGCAGCCCAAGGCTGGGGGGGCGAATGGAGGAAAAACTGTTTTTT. This sequence joins TRBV7-6 and TRBJ1-4, with D possibly TRBD1 on 6 matching bases. The CDR3 consists of 17 residues. The germline CDR1 and CDR2 sequences are SGHVS and FNYEAQ. The V end lost 5 bases, the J end lost 8 bases, and 24 bases lay between the germline ends.

This clonotype occurred a few times. J is TRBJ2-1 and V is TRBV25-1, with TRBD2 identical over 13 bases. J lost 5 bases, V lost 3 bases, and 7 bases had no gene match. The CDR3 spans 17 residues. The germline V gene has CDR1 MGHDK and CDR2 SYGVNS. The CDR3 DNA reads TGTGCCAGCAGTGACTCGGGACTAGCGGGATGGGACAATGAGCAGTTCTTC. It encodes CASSDSGLAGWDNEQFF.

This clonotype has at least ten counts. The chain recombines TRBV7-2 with TRBJ2-7; D possibly corresponds to TRBD2 (5 bases). This CDR3 has 15 residues. V was clipped by 1 base and J by 0 bases, with 10 bases between them. Looked up from germline, CDR1 is SGHTA and CDR2 is FQGNSA. The CDR3 loop reads CASSLEGRDSYEQYF. The CDR3 DNA follows: TGTGCCAGCAGCTTAGAAGGACGGGACTCCTACGAGCAGTACTTC.

This rearrangement joins TRBV7-8 to TRBJ1-1; no definite D call. The CDR3 loop spans 12 amino acids. Germline loops: CDR1 SGHVS, CDR2 FQNEAQ. The germline V and J ends were trimmed by 0 bases and 11 bases, with 10 bases remaining between them. For the CDR3, the DNA is TGTGCCAGCAGCTTAGCGACCACGAGGGCTTTCTTT. This codes for CASSLATTRAFF. Using reference TRBV7-8 and TRBJ1-1 for the parts outside the CDR3, the full variable domain is GAGVSQSPRYKVAKRGQDVALRCDPISGHVSLFWYQQALGQGPEFLTYFQNEAQLDKSGLPSDRFFAERPEGSVSTLKIQRTQQEDSAVYLCASSLATTRAFFGQGTRLTVV.

The V gene is TRBV7-2, the J gene TRBJ1-1; possible D gene TRBD1, 6 bases. The ends were cut back, 2 bases at V and 7 bases at J, with 14 bases in the middle. The CDR3 consists of 14 residues. The germline V gene encodes CDR1 SGHTA and CDR2 FQGNSA. CDR3 loop: CASSLNSGQFEAFF. The CDR3 DNA reads as TGTGCCAGCAGCTTAAATTCCGGACAGTTTGAAGCTTTCTTT. The complete variable domain, with remaining parts taken from reference TRBV7-2 and TRBJ1-1, reads GAGVSQSPSNKVTEKGKDVELRCDPISGHTALYWYRQSLGQGLEFLIYFQGNSAPDKSGLPSDRFSAERTGGSVSTLTIQRTQQEDSAVYLCASSLNSGQFEAFFGQGTRLTVV.

The chain couples TRBV27 to TRBJ2-1, with 7 positions matching TRBD1. Trimming cost V 3 bases and J 7 bases; bases outside gene matches: 6. The CDR3 is 14 amino acids. The germline CDR1 and CDR2 sequences are MNHEY and SMNVEV (reference sequence). The CDR3 reads CASSFRQGRNEQFF. In DNA, the CDR3 is TGTGCCAGCAGTTTTCGACAGGGCAGGAATGAGCAGTTCTTC.

On this clonotype: Given a much more abundant clone one base away, this may be a read error. V is TRBV4-1 and J is TRBJ2-5, with D hard to call. There are 12 residues in the CDR3. Germline loops: CDR1 MGHRA, CDR2 YSYEKL. CDR3 residues: CASIQDQETQYF. In DNA, the CDR3 is TGCGCCAGCATCCAAGATCAGGAGACCCAGTACTTC.

CDR3 protein: CASNLEGGAPGEFSNEQFF. The CDR3 DNA reads TGTGCCAGCAACCTAGAAGGGGGCGCGCCCGGAGAATTCTCGAATGAGCAGTTCTTC. The genes are TRBV27 and TRBJ2-1, with 7 positions matching TRBD1. This CDR3 spans 19 amino acids. V was pared by 7 bases and J by 7 bases, with 25 bases of the junction left unmatched. Looked up from germline, CDR1 is MNHEY and CDR2 is SMNVEV (reference sequence).

There are a few counts of this clonotype. One end of the junction does not line up with germline, which may come from a read error. The rearrangement uses TRBV7-7 and TRBJ2-2; D gene ambiguous. The germline gives CDR1 SSHAT, CDR2 FNYEAQ (reference sequence). CDR3 length: 17 amino acids. CDR3 nucleotides: TGTGCTAGCAGCCGTTCTCCCAGGTCTATAGACACCGGGGAGCTGTTTTTT. Amino acid sequence: CASSRSPRSIDTGELFF.